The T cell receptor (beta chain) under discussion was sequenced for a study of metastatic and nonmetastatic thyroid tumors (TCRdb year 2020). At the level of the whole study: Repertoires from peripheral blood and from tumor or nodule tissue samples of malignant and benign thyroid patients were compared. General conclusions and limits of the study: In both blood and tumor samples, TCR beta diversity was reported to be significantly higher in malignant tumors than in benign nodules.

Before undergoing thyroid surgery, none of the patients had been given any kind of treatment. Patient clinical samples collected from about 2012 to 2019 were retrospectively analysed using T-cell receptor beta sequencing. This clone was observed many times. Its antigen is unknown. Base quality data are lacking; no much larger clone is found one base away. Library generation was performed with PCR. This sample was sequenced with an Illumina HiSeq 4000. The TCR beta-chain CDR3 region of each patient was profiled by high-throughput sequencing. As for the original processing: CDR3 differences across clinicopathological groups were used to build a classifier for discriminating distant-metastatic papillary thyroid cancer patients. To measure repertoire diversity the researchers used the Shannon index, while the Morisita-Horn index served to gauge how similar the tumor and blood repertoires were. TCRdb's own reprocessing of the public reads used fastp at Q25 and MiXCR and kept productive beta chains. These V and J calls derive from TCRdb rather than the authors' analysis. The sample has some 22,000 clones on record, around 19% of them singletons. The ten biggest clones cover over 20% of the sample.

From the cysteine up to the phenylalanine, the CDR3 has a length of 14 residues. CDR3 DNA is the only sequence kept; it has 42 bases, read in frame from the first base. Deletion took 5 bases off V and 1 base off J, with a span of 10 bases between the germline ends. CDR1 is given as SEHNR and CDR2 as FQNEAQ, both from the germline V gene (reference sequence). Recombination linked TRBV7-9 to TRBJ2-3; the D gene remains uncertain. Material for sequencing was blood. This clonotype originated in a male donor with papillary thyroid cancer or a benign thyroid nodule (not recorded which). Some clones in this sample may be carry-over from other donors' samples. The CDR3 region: CASSPSGGTDTQYF. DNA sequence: TGTGCCAGCAGCCCCTCAGGAGGCACAGATACGCAGTATTTT.